What follows is one T cell receptor beta chain and its context. These data originate in a study of cytomegalovirus exposure and HLA in healthy donors. J was trimmed by 1 base and V by 4 bases; bases with no gene match: 16. The CDR3 has 18 residues. Germline V gene sequence: CDR1 SGDLS, CDR2 YYNGEE. Amplification used 60 Vbeta primers and 13 Jbeta primers. The assay was immunoSEQ multiplex PCR, and TCRdb's table has in-frame clones only and misses some. The sample holds 100,000 to 150,000 clones, around 77% seen once. Sequenced material: PBMCs. J is TRBJ2-7 and V is TRBV9; 8 bases match TRBD2. This clonotype originated in a man in his fifties or sixties in good health and CMV-seropositive. CDR3 in amino acids: CASSPHDGLAGSSYEQYF. The DNA for the CDR3 is TGTGCCAGCAGCCCCCACGATGGCCTAGCGGGTTCGTCCTACGAGCAGTACTTC.